The 25 T cell receptor beta chains given below trace back to one sample, sequenced in a study of blood T cell repertoires in COVID-19. Produced via immunoSEQ multiplex PCR; TCRdb's table is partial and in-frame only. In the table there are 250,000 to 300,000 clones, about 86% of which are singletons. Material for sequencing was peripheral blood. The receptors shown here come from a young man with active or convalescent COVID-19.

The rearrangement joins TRBV6-2 or TRBV6-3 to TRBJ2-7; D unclear. CDR3 length: 12 residues. V shed 6 bases and J shed 1 base, with 7 bases lying between them. From germline, CDR1 is MNHEY and CDR2 SVGEGT. Written as DNA, the CDR3 is TGTGCCAGCAGCTTAGATTCCTACGAGCAGTACTTC. This encodes CASSLDSYEQYF.

The chain employs TRBV5-1 and TRBJ2-3, with TRBD2 identical over 9 bases. Germline assignment: CDR1 SGHRS and CDR2 YFSETQ. V dropped 2 bases and J dropped 2; count of bases not matched to a gene: 3. There are 15 residues in the CDR3. This CDR3 reads CASSLGGRATDTQYF. The CDR3, as DNA: TGCGCCAGCAGCTTAGGCGGGAGGGCCACAGATACGCAGTATTTT.

The rearrangement links TRBV25-1 to TRBJ2-7; D is perhaps TRBD1 (5 bases). V was pared by 2 bases and J by 5 bases, with 16 bases between. CDR3 size: 15 residues. Germline lookup yields CDR1 MGHDK and CDR2 SYGVNS. CDR3 residues: CASSENRSPGDEQYF. The CDR3 nucleotides read TGTGCCAGCAGTGAAAACAGGAGCCCGGGCGACGAGCAGTACTTC.

CDR3 DNA sequence: TGTGCCAGCAGTTTATCGAGCTCTCCTCCCGCAGATACGCAGTATTTT. Protein: CASSLSSSPPADTQYF. V and J are TRBV27 and TRBJ2-3; D is unresolved. The ends were cut back, 0 bases at V and 4 bases at J, with 14 bases in the middle. The CDR3 is 16 residues long. Germline V CDR1 and CDR2: MNHEY, SMNVEV (reference sequence).

To note about this clone: This CDR3 is also generated by other DNA sequences in the sample. The chain uses TRBV18 and TRBJ2-2; D uncertain. V lost 3 bases to trimming and J lost 5 bases, with 7 bases between them. CDR1 and CDR2 from the germline V gene are KGHSH and LQKENI. The CDR3 contains 13 residues. The CDR3 region has the DNA TGTGCCAGCTCACCGTCGGGTACCGGGGAGCTGTTTTTT. Translating it yields CASSPSGTGELFF. Complete variable domain (other parts from reference TRBV18 and TRBJ2-2): NAGVMQNPRHLVRRRGQEARLRCSPMKGHSHVYWYRQLPEEGLKFMVYLQKENIIDESGMPKERFSAEFPKEGPSILRIQQVVRGDSAAYFCASSPSGTGELFFGEGSRLTVL.

The chain couples TRBV7-3 to TRBJ2-2; TRBD2 matches at 9 bases. The junction had 4 bases not matched to a gene; V was cut back by 8 bases and J by 0 bases. Germline CDR1 reads SGHTA; CDR2 reads FQGTGA. This CDR3 contains 15 residues. The CDR3 loop is CASRLAGPNTGELFF. In nucleotides, the CDR3 is TGTGCCAGCCGGCTAGCGGGACCGAACACCGGGGAGCTGTTTTTT. Based on the CDR3 plus reference TRBV7-3 and TRBJ2-2, the full variable domain is GAGVSQTPSNKVTEKGKYVELRCDPISGHTALYWYRQSLGQGPEFLIYFQGTGAADDSGLPNDRFFAVRPEGSVSTLKIQRTERGDSAVYLCASRLAGPNTGELFFGEGSRLTVL.

The V call is TRBV10-3, the J call TRBJ1-6; the D is unclear. Per germline, CDR1 ENHRY and CDR2 SYGVKD. The length of the CDR3 is 16 residues. V lost 3 bases to trimming and J lost 0 bases, with 9 bases between them. The CDR3 region is CAISERVASYNSPLHF. DNA for the CDR3: TGTGCCATCAGTGAACGGGTTGCCTCCTATAATTCACCCCTCCACTTT.

J is TRBJ2-5 and V is TRBV5-6; D gene unclear. The CDR3 extends over 16 amino acids. Germline CDR1 and CDR2: SGHDT and YYEEEE. The V end was cut by 0 bases, the J end by 5 bases, with 17 bases between. The CDR3 is CASSLGSQINWETQYF. CDR3 coding DNA: TGTGCCAGCAGCTTGGGGTCACAGATTAATTGGGAGACCCAGTACTTC.

The rearrangement uses TRBV7-9 and TRBJ2-7; 11 bases match TRBD2. Germline V gene lookup returns CDR1 SEHNR and CDR2 FQNEAQ (reference sequence). Losses at the gene ends were 5 bases for V and 4 bases for J; bases not matched to a gene: 10. This CDR3 spans 16 amino acids. For the CDR3, the DNA is TGTGCCAGCAGCCTCCCTTTAGCGGGAGGGCCTTACGAGCAGTACTTC. Its translation: CASSLPLAGGPYEQYF.

This rearrangement joins TRBV30 to TRBJ1-2; TRBD1 might be the D (5 bases). Trimming pared 3 bases from V and 8 bases from J, leaving 13 bases between. CDR1 and CDR2 from the germline V gene are GTSNPN and SVGIG (reference sequence). The CDR3 extends over 12 amino acids. The CDR3 protein is CAWSRGGAGYTF. In DNA, the CDR3 is TGTGCCTGGAGCCGCGGAGGGGCAGGCTACACCTTC.

The chain recombines TRBV7-9 with TRBJ2-3; D is possibly TRBD1 (5 bases). The germline CDR1 and CDR2 sequences are SEHNR and FQNEAQ (reference sequence). The germline V and J ends were trimmed by 5 bases and 6 bases, with 21 bases remaining between them. This CDR3 comprises 16 residues. The CDR3 here is CASSRKLTVLSDTQYF. In nucleotides, the CDR3 is TGTGCCAGCAGCCGCAAGTTGACAGTGCTGAGTGATACGCAGTATTTT.

V gene TRBV7-9 combines with J gene TRBJ2-7; D might be TRBD2 (6 bases). CDR1 is SEHNR, CDR2 FQNEAQ, per germline (reference sequence). The length of the CDR3 is 15 residues. V dropped 3 bases and J dropped 1 base, with 13 bases sitting between them. In DNA form, the CDR3 reads TGTGCCAGCAGCTTGCGTGGGAGGAATTCCTACGAGCAGTACTTC. This codes for CASSLRGRNSYEQYF. Filled out from reference TRBV7-9 and TRBJ2-7, the complete variable domain reads DTGVSQNPRHKITKRGQNVTFRCDPISEHNRLYWYRQTLGQGPEFLTYFQNEAQLEKSRLLSDRFSAERPKGSFSTLEIQRTEQGDSAMYLCASSLRGRNSYEQYFGPGTRLTVT.

This clone is a singleton in its sample. The CDR3 is CASSDRAGAYNEQFF. In nucleotides, the CDR3 is TGTGCCAGCAGTGACCGAGCGGGAGCCTACAATGAGCAGTTCTTC. The V and J genes are TRBV6-4 and TRBJ2-1; 8 bases line up with TRBD2. The CDR3 is made up of 15 amino acids. The trim removed 2 bases at V and 2 bases at J, leaving 2 bases unmatched. CDR1 is MRHNA and CDR2 is SNTAGT in the germline V gene.

V is TRBV18 and J is TRBJ2-5; 9 nucleotides line up with TRBD1. Germline-derived CDR1 and CDR2 are KGHSH and LQKENI. This CDR3 has 16 residues. V trimming: 1 base; J trimming: 3 bases; junction bases outside the gene matches: 6. The CDR3 DNA sequence: TGTGCCAGCTCACCACTGGGGACAGGGTCAAAAGAGACCCAGTACTTC. This translates into CASSPLGTGSKETQYF.

The CDR3 bases are TGTGCCAGCTCACCACAGGGGGCAATTGAAGCTTTCTTT. This translates into CASSPQGAIEAFF. The rearrangement links TRBV18 to TRBJ1-1; TRBD1 matches at 7 bases. V gave up 1 base and J gave up 7 bases; unmatched junction bases: 3. The CDR3 covers 13 residues. The V gene's germline CDR1 is KGHSH and CDR2 LQKENI.

This chain uses TRBV6-5 with TRBJ2-2, with 11 bases identical to TRBD1. The CDR3 is 16 amino acids. The germline CDR1 and CDR2 sequences are MNHEY and SVGAGI. The V gene end was trimmed by 2 bases and the J gene end by 6 bases; junction bases not matched to a gene: 5. CDR3 sequence reads: CASSYARDRGAGELFF. CDR3 nucleotides: TGTGCCAGCAGTTACGCCCGGGACAGGGGGGCCGGGGAGCTGTTTTTT.

This clone was counted between two and nine times. V and J are TRBV9 and TRBJ2-1, with D possibly being TRBD1 (5 bases). The CDR3 is made up of 16 amino acids. V was trimmed by 4 bases and J by 6 bases, leaving 20 bases between them. Germline V lookup: CDR1 SGDLS, CDR2 YYNGEE. The CDR3: CASSPQTAVSPNEQFF. For the CDR3, the DNA is TGTGCCAGCAGCCCCCAGACAGCCGTTTCTCCCAATGAGCAGTTCTTC.

The chain combines TRBV5-1 with TRBJ1-4; maybe TRBD1 (5 bases). The CDR3 is 14 amino acids. The ends were cut back, 4 bases at V and 3 bases at J, with 10 bases in the middle. Germline assignment: CDR1 SGHRS and CDR2 YFSETQ. DNA of the CDR3: TGCGCCAGCAGCCTAAGGGGTCCTAATGAAAAACTGTTTTTT. This gives the protein CASSLRGPNEKLFF.

The chain employs TRBV4-2 and TRBJ1-3; D uncertain. The CDR3 covers 14 residues. In germline, CDR1 is LGHNA, CDR2 YNFKEQ. Trimming left V 8 bases short and J 0 bases short, with 11 bases between. The CDR3 sequence: CASGRADSGNTIYF. Written as DNA, the CDR3 is TGTGCCAGCGGCCGGGCAGACTCTGGAAACACCATATATTTT.

The chain carries TRBV28 and TRBJ2-2; a possible D gene is TRBD1 (6 bases). Germline loops: CDR1 MDHEN, CDR2 SYDVKM. The CDR3 has 16 amino acids. V was cut by 6 bases and J by 4 bases, with 18 bases left in between. The CDR3 spells CASSPGALSGTGELFF. The DNA of the CDR3 is TGTGCCAGCAGCCCAGGGGCCCTGTCGGGCACCGGGGAGCTGTTTTTT.

The chain couples TRBV11-2 to TRBJ1-2; perhaps TRBD1 as D (5 bases). V lost 4 bases and J 4 bases, leaving 19 bases between the germline ends. The CDR3 runs 16 residues. CDR1 is SGHAT, CDR2 FQNNGV, per germline. CDR3 sequence (DNA): TGTGCCAGCAGCTCGACGATCCCGCAGGGTTCCTATGGCTACACCTTC. Translation: CASSSTIPQGSYGYTF.

In its sample, this clone was seen a few times. The chain uses TRBV7-9 and TRBJ1-2, with a weak D call TRBD1 (6 bases). The germline V gene has CDR1 SEHNR and CDR2 FQNEAQ (reference sequence). Trimming shortened V by 5 bases and J by 4 bases, and 11 bases separated the two germline ends. There are 13 residues in the CDR3. The chain's CDR3 is CASSRRGGYGYTF. For the CDR3, the DNA is TGTGCCAGCAGCCGCAGGGGCGGCTATGGCTACACCTTC.

The DNA for the CDR3 is TGTGCCAGTAGCACCCCCGGACAGGGGATCGACATTCAGTACTTC. Translation: CASSTPGQGIDIQYF. The rearrangement joins TRBV19 to TRBJ2-4; 9 nucleotides match TRBD1. CDR3 length: 15 residues. Germline V gene sequence: CDR1 LNHDA, CDR2 SQIVND (reference sequence). With V trimmed by 6 bases and J by 8 bases, 11 bases remained unmatched.

This clone has only one observation. The chain is built from TRBV28 and TRBJ1-5; D possibly corresponds to TRBD1 (5 bases). Germline CDR1 and CDR2: MDHEN and SYDVKM. Trimming removed 5 bases at V and 7 bases at J, with 18 bases between. This CDR3 spans 15 amino acids. The CDR3 protein is CASSPPSGLGQPQHF. CDR3 coding DNA: TGTGCCAGCAGTCCTCCATCAGGGTTGGGGCAGCCCCAGCATTTT.

The chain uses TRBV10-2 and TRBJ1-3; D call uncertain. Germline CDR1 reads WSHSY; CDR2 reads SAAADI. The CDR3 loop spans 15 amino acids. Trimming took off 6 bases at V and 0 bases at J, with 12 bases between the two ends. CDR3 in DNA: TGCGCCAGCAGGGGAGACGGACGCTCTGGAAACACCATATATTTT. This gives the protein CASRGDGRSGNTIYF.